The rows below give T cell receptor beta chains drawn from one sample of a study of blood T cell repertoires in COVID-19. Sequencing used immunoSEQ multiplex PCR; TCRdb keeps in-frame clones, though not all of them. This sample yields about 290,000 clones, of which roughly 91% are seen a single time; over 8.5% belongs to the top ten. Sequencing was carried out using peripheral blood. Receptors originate from a woman aged 25 to 45 with COVID-19, enrolled during active disease. Each CDR3 is given with its conserved first and last residue. D genes are given only for firm matches. Some rows mark clone size as missing; the rest say once, few, many or name a class of expanded clone.

>.|TRBJ1-4|TRBV5-1|TRBD1
CASSLVQGNGEKLFF
TGCGCCAGCAGCTTGGTACAGGGGAACGGGGAAAAACTGTTTTTT
>few|TRBJ2-7|TRBV11-2|TRBD2
CASSLEAASGYYEQYF
TGTGCCAGCAGCTTAGAGGCCGCTAGCGGGTACTACGAGCAGTACTTC
>.|TRBJ1-3|TRBV6-1|.
CASSGLGTYSGNTIYF
TGTGCCAGCAGTGGCCTCGGGACATATTCTGGAAACACCATATATTTT
>.|TRBJ1-1|TRBV6-5|TRBD1
CASSYIGQGLGTEAFF
TGTGCCAGCAGTTACATCGGACAGGGGTTGGGCACTGAAGCTTTCTTT
>.|TRBJ1-6|TRBV18|TRBD1
CASSPLAGQGYSPLHF
TGTGCCAGCTCACCACTCGCCGGACAGGGGTATTCACCCCTCCACTTT
>.|TRBJ1-1|TRBV11-2|.
CASSLVRGVNTEAFF
TGTGCCAGCAGCTTAGTACGGGGGGTGAACACTGAAGCTTTCTTT
>.|TRBJ2-3|TRBV10-3|TRBD2
CAISELASGYTDTQYF
TGTGCCATCAGTGAGTTGGCTAGCGGGTACACAGATACGCAGTATTTT
>.|TRBJ2-6|TRBV7-2|.
CASSPLGEAGANVLTF
TGTGCCAGCAGCCCATTAGGTGAGGCTGGGGCCAACGTCCTGACTTTC
>.|TRBJ1-6|TRBV7-6|.
CASSPGAAVANSPLHF
TGTGCCAGCAGCCCAGGGGCCGCCGTTGCTAATTCACCCCTCCACTTT
>.|TRBJ1-2|TRBV28|.
CASSLSNYGYTF
TGTGCCAGCAGTTTATCGAACTATGGCTACACCTTC
>.|TRBJ2-7|TRBV29-1|TRBD1
CSVEDVKTGVNEQYF
TGCAGCGTTGAAGATGTTAAGACAGGGGTTAACGAGCAGTACTTC
>.|TRBJ1-2|TRBV13|.
CASSSARGGRNYGYTF
TGTGCCAGCAGCTCCGCCCGAGGGGGTAGGAACTATGGCTACACCTTC
>.|TRBJ2-7|TRBV7-9|TRBD1
CASSRTDRGRGYEQYF
TGTGCCAGCAGCCGTACGGACAGGGGGCGAGGCTACGAGCAGTACTTC
>.|TRBJ1-2|TRBV7-2|TRBD1
CASSTDRGPYGYTF
TGTGCCAGCAGCACGGACAGGGGCCCCTATGGCTACACCTTC
>.|TRBJ1-6|TRBV2|.
CASSELYTLENSPLHF
TGTGCCAGCAGTGAATTATACACTCTAGAAAATTCACCCCTCCACTTT
>.|TRBJ2-4|TRBV19|.
CASSPGSKNIQYF
TGTGCCAGTAGTCCGGGATCCAAAAACATTCAGTACTTC
>.|TRBJ1-2|TRBV10-3|.
CAISESPGSYGYTF
TGTGCCATCAGTGAGTCTCCGGGATCCTATGGCTACACCTTC